A selection of T cell receptor beta chains follows, all from one sample in a study of OX40 agonist ivuxolimab in advanced cancers. Profiling relied on immunoSEQ multiplex PCR, and the TCRdb table lists in-frame clones only, not all of them. The profile shows tens of thousands of clones, around 84% of them singletons. The sequencing here drew on CD4+ or CD8+ T cells sorted from blood, taken in a trial of the OX40 agonist ivuxolimab. These receptors came from an adult with an advanced solid tumor such as melanoma, head and neck, liver or kidney cancer. Each CDR3 is given with its conserved first and last residue. Fields, in order: J gene, clone size, V gene, D gene, CDR3 protein, CDR3 DNA. The D gene is left open where the match is weak. Size tells how often a clone was seen (once, few, many) or the class of an expanded clone, and some rows leave it out.

>TRBJ2-1|NA|TRBV6-4|NA
CASSDSSSGDMGEQFF
TGTGCCAGCAGTGACTCGAGTTCAGGGGACATGGGTGAGCAGTTCTTC
>TRBJ2-7|NA|TRBV7-3|NA
CASSLTRGRVDEQYF
TGTGCCAGCAGCTTAACCCGCGGCAGGGTAGACGAGCAGTACTTC
>TRBJ2-3|NA|TRBV11-2|NA
CASSSAWGVDTQYF
TGTGCCAGCAGCTCTGCCTGGGGGGTAGATACGCAGTATTTT
>TRBJ2-7|medium-sized|TRBV4-1|TRBD2
CASSQAPTSGLYEQYF
TGCGCCAGCAGCCAAGCCCCTACTAGCGGCCTTTACGAGCAGTACTTC
>TRBJ1-3|NA|TRBV7-9|NA
CASSAGQPGNTIYF
TGTGCCAGCAGCGCCGGCCAACCTGGAAACACCATATATTTT
>TRBJ2-7|NA|TRBV28|TRBD2
CASEGRGTNYEQYF
TGTGCCAGCGAGGGAAGAGGGACTAACTACGAGCAGTACTTC
>TRBJ1-2|NA|TRBV6-5|NA
CASSYSPRNGYTF
TGTGCCAGCAGTTACTCACCCAGAAATGGCTACACCTTC
>TRBJ2-7|NA|TRBV18|NA
CASSPDRLSSYEQYF
TGTGCCAGCTCACCTGACAGGCTTAGCTCCTACGAGCAGTACTTC
>TRBJ2-1|NA|TRBV9|NA
CASSPQGYNEQFF
TGTGCCAGCAGCCCACAGGGCTACAATGAGCAGTTCTTC
>TRBJ2-1|few|TRBV4-2|NA
CASSQERLYNEQFF
TGTGCCAGCAGCCAAGAAAGGCTTTACAATGAGCAGTTCTTC
>TRBJ2-5|NA|TRBV27|NA
CASSLLTGGETQYF
TGTGCCAGCAGTTTATTGACAGGAGGAGAGACCCAGTACTTC
>TRBJ2-1|NA|TRBV19|TRBD2
CASRPGGAGVSYNEQFF
TGTGCCAGTAGACCCGGTGGAGCGGGAGTATCCTACAATGAGCAGTTCTTC
>TRBJ1-5|few|TRBV19|NA
CASSIGTPNQPQHF
TGTGCCAGTAGTATCGGGACACCCAATCAGCCCCAGCATTTT
>TRBJ2-7|few|TRBV27|TRBD2
CASSSTRLAGRRQYF
TGTGCCAGCAGTTCCACACGACTAGCGGGGCGCAGGCAGTACTTC
>TRBJ1-1|NA|TRBV2|NA
CASSAGTLNTEAFF
TGTGCCAGCAGTGCGGGGACATTGAACACTGAAGCTTTCTTT
>TRBJ1-1|few|TRBV28|NA
CASRGKPEAFF
TGTGCCAGCAGGGGAAAACCTGAAGCTTTCTTT
>TRBJ1-1|NA|TRBV4-2|NA
CASSLTANTEAFF
TGTGCCAGCAGCTTGACAGCGAACACTGAAGCTTTCTTT
>TRBJ1-1|NA|TRBV19|NA
CASSPMDSLNTEAFF
TGTGCCAGTTCCCCCATGGACAGCCTGAACACTGAAGCTTTCTTT
>TRBJ2-4|NA|TRBV9|TRBD1
CASSTSGQGADIQYF
TGTGCCAGCAGCACCTCGGGACAGGGGGCCGACATTCAGTACTTC
>TRBJ1-6|once|TRBV23-1|NA
CASSQSGEGPLHF
TGCGCCAGCAGTCAATCGGGGGAGGGCCCCCTCCACTTT
>TRBJ1-4|NA|TRBV30|NA
CAWSRPFGRLDEKLFF
TGTGCCTGGAGTAGGCCCTTCGGGAGGTTGGATGAAAAACTGTTTTTT
>TRBJ1-1|NA|TRBV6-1|TRBD1
CASRSTGVWTEAFF
TGTGCCAGCAGATCAACAGGGGTATGGACTGAAGCTTTCTTT
>TRBJ1-5|NA|TRBV28|NA
CASSFGHNQPQHF
TGTGCCAGCAGTTTCGGACACAATCAGCCCCAGCATTTT
>TRBJ1-6|NA|TRBV5-1|NA
CASSLSGELYHSPLHF
TGCGCCAGCAGCTTATCGGGAGAGCTATATCATTCACCCCTCCACTTT
>TRBJ1-2|NA|TRBV6-5|TRBD1
CASRRTGQHYGYTF
TGTGCCAGCAGACGGACAGGCCAACACTATGGCTACACCTTC
>TRBJ1-2|few|TRBV19|TRBD1
CASRITGTGNYGYTF
TGTGCCAGTAGAATAACGGGGACAGGGAACTATGGCTACACCTTC
>TRBJ2-7|NA|TRBV7-8|TRBD1
CASSPTGTATREQYF
TGTGCCAGCAGCCCAACCGGGACAGCCACCCGGGAGCAGTACTTC
>TRBJ2-5|NA|TRBV29-1|TRBD2
CSVRVMLAGGPTQETQYF
TGCAGCGTCCGAGTGATGCTAGCGGGAGGGCCAACTCAAGAGACCCAGTACTTC
>TRBJ2-1|NA|TRBV27|NA
CASRLALNRPGNEQFF
TGTGCCAGCCGTTTGGCCCTTAATCGTCCGGGGAATGAGCAGTTCTTC
>TRBJ2-5|NA|TRBV19|TRBD2
CASSTGTSGGETQYF
TGTGCCAGTAGTACGGGGACTAGCGGGGGGGAGACCCAGTACTTC
>TRBJ2-5|NA|TRBV4-1|NA
CASSQVRGFETQYF
TGCGCCAGCAGCCAAGTCAGAGGATTTGAGACCCAGTACTTC
>TRBJ1-3|few|TRBV28|NA
CASSPDRLTIYF
TGTGCCAGCAGTCCGGACAGACTAACCATATATTTT
>TRBJ2-7|NA|TRBV6-1|TRBD2
CASSEAMGLAGFEQYF
TGTGCCAGCAGTGAAGCGATGGGACTAGCGGGGTTCGAGCAGTACTTC
>TRBJ2-7|NA|TRBV6-6|TRBD2
CASSYSGLGGEQYF
TGTGCCAGCAGTTACTCCGGACTAGGCGGCGAGCAGTACTTC
>TRBJ1-3|NA|TRBV11-2|NA
CASSIPTGSQRNTIYF
TGTGCCAGCAGCATACCTACAGGGAGTCAGCGAAACACCATATATTTT
>TRBJ2-1|NA|TRBV6-1|TRBD2
CASSEAFRTSGSYNEQFF
TGTGCCAGCAGTGAAGCCTTTAGGACTAGCGGGAGTTACAATGAGCAGTTCTTC
>TRBJ2-1|once|TRBV9|TRBD2
CASSVGLAGSEQFF
TGTGCCAGCAGCGTAGGTCTAGCGGGATCTGAGCAGTTCTTC
>TRBJ2-5|NA|TRBV5-1|NA
CASSSQGLGTQYF
TGCGCCAGCAGCTCCCAGGGGTTGGGGACCCAGTACTTC
>TRBJ2-1|NA|TRBV28|TRBD2
CASSGWEGLAYNEQFF
TGTGCCAGCAGTGGATGGGAAGGACTAGCATACAATGAGCAGTTCTTC
>TRBJ2-5|NA|TRBV11-2|NA
CASSLVGGLGETQYF
TGTGCCAGCAGCTTAGTCGGGGGCTTAGGGGAGACCCAGTACTTC
>TRBJ1-2|NA|TRBV18|TRBD1
CASSTGTGRRDYGYTF
TGTGCCAGCTCAACCGGGACAGGGCGCAGGGACTATGGCTACACCTTC
>TRBJ1-5|NA|TRBV2|NA
CASSEQSNQPQHF
TGTGCCAGCAGTGAACAGAGCAATCAGCCCCAGCATTTT
>TRBJ2-3|NA|TRBV7-9|TRBD2
CASSYGTSGHTDTQYF
TGTGCCAGCAGCTATGGAACTAGCGGGCACACAGATACGCAGTATTTT
>TRBJ1-5|NA|TRBV6-1|NA
CASSEQKKGYGQPQHF
TGTGCCAGCAGTGAGCAGAAGAAGGGGTACGGTCAGCCCCAGCATTTT